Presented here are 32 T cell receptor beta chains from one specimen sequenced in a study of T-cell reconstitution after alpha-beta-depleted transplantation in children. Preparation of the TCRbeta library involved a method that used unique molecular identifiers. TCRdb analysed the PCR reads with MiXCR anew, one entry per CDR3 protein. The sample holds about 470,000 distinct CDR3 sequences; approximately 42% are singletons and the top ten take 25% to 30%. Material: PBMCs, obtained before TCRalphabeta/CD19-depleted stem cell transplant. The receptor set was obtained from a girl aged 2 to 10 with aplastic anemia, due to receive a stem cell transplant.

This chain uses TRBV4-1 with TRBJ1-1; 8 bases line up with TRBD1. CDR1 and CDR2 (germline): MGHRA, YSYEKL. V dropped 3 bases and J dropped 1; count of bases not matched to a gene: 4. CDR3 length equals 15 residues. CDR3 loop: CASSQRGQANTEAFF. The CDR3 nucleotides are TGCGCCAGCAGCCAGAGGGGACAGGCGAACACTGAAGCTTTCTTT.

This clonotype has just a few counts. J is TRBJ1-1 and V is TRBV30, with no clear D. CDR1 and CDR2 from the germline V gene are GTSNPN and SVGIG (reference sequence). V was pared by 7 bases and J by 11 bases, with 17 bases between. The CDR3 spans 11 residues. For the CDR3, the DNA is TGTGCCTTCCTTCATTTTGTTGACGCTTTCTTT. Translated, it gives CAFLHFVDAFF.

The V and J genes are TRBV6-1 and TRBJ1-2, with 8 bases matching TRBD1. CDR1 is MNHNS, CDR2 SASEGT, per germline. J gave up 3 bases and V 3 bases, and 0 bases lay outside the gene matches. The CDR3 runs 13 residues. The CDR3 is CASSEGQDYGYTF. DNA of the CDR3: TGTGCCAGCAGTGAGGGACAGGACTATGGCTACACCTTC.

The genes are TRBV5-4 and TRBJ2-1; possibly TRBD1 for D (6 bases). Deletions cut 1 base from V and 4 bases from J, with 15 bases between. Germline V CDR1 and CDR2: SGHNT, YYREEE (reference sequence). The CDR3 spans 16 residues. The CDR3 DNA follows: TGTGCCAGCAGCTTGACTCGAGGGACAAGTTACAATGAGCAGTTCTTC. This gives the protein CASSLTRGTSYNEQFF.

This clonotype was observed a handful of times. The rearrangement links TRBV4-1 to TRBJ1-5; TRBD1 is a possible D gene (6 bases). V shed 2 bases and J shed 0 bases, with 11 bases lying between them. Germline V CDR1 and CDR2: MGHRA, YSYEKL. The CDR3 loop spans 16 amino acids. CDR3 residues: CASSQPGQYSNQPQHF. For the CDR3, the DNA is TGCGCCAGCAGCCAACCCGGACAGTATAGCAATCAGCCCCAGCATTTT.

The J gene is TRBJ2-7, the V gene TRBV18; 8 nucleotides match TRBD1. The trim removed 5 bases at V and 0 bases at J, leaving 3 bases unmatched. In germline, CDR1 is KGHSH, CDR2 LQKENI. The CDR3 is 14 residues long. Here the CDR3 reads CASSKTGDSYEQYF. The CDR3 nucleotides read TGTGCCAGCTCAAAGACAGGGGACTCCTACGAGCAGTACTTC.

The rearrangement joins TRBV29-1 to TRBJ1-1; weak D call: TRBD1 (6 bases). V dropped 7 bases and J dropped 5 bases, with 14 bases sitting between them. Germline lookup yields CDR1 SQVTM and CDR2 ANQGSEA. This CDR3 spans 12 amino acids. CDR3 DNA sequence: TGCAGCGCCTTGGACAGTCCGACTGAAGCTTTCTTT. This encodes CSALDSPTEAFF.

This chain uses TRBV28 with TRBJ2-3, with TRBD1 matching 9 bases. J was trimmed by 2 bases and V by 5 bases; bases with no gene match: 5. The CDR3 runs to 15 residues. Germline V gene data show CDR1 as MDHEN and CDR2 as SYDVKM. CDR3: CASSPTGGTTDTQYF. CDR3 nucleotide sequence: TGTGCCAGCAGTCCTACAGGGGGCACCACAGATACGCAGTATTTT.

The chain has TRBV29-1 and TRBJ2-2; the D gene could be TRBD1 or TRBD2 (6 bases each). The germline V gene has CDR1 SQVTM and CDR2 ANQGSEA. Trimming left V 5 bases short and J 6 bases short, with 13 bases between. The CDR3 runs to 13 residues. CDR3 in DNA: TGCAGCGTTACTAGGGGGGATCCCGGGGAGCTGTTTTTT. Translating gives CSVTRGDPGELFF.

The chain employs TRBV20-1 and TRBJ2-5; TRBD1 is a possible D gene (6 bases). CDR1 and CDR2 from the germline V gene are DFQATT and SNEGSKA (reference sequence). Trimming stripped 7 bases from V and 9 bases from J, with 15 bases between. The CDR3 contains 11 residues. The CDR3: CSGNRVEAQYF. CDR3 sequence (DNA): TGCAGTGGGAACAGGGTCGAGGCCCAGTACTTC.

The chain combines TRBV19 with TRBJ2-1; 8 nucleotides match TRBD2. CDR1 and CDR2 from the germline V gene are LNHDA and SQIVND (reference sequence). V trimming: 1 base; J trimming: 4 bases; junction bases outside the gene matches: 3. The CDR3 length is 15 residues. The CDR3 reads CASSIGLAGYNEQFF. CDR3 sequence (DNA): TGTGCCAGTAGTATAGGGCTAGCGGGTTACAATGAGCAGTTCTTC.

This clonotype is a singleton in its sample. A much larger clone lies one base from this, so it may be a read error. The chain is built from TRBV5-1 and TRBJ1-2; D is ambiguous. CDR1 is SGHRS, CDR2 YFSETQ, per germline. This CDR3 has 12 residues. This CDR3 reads CASSSYIDGDTF. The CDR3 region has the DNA TGCGCCAGCAGCTCTTACATAGATGGCGACACCTTC.

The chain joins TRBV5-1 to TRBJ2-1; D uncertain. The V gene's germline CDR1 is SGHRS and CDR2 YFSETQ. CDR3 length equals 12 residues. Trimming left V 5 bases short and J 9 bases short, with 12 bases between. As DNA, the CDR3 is TGCGCCAGCAGTAGCCTCCCTTCTGAGCAGTTCTTC. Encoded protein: CASSSLPSEQFF.

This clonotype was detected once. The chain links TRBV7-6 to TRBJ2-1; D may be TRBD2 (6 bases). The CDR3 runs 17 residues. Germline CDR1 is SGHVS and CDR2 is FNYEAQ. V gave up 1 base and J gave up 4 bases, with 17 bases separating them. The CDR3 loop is CASSLVRPGLGYNEQFF. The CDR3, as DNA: TGTGCCAGCAGCTTAGTTCGCCCGGGACTTGGTTACAATGAGCAGTTCTTC. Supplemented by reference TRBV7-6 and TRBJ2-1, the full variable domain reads GAGVSQSPRYKVTKRGQDVALRCDPISGHVSLYWYRQALGQGPEFLTYFNYEAQQDKSGLPNDRFSAERPEGSISTLTIQRTEQRDSAMYRCASSLVRPGLGYNEQFFGPGTRLTVL.

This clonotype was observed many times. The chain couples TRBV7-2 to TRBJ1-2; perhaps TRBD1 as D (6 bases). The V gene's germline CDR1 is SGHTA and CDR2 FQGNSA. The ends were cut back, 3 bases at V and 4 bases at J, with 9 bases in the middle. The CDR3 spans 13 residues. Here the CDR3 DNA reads TGTGCCAGCAGCTTTGCCAGGGGCTATGGCTACACCTTC. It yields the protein CASSFARGYGYTF.

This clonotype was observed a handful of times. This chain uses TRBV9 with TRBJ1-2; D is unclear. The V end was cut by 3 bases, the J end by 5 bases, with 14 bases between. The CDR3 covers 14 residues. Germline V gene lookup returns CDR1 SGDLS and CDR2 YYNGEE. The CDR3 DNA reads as TGTGCCAGCAGCGATCGGGGTGGTTTGTATGGCTACACCTTC. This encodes CASSDRGGLYGYTF.

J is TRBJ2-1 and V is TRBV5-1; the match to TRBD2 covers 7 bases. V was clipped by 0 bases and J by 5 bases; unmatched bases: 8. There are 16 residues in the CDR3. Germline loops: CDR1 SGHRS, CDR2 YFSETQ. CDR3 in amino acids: CASSLVGGGRNNEQFF. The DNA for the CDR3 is TGCGCCAGCAGCTTGGTTGGGGGAGGGAGGAACAATGAGCAGTTCTTC. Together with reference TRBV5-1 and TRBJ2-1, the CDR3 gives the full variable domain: KAGVTQTPRYLIKTRGQQVTLSCSPISGHRSVSWYQQTPGQGLQFLFEYFSETQRNKGNFPGRFSGRQFSNSRSEMNVSTLELGDSALYLCASSLVGGGRNNEQFFGPGTRLTVL.

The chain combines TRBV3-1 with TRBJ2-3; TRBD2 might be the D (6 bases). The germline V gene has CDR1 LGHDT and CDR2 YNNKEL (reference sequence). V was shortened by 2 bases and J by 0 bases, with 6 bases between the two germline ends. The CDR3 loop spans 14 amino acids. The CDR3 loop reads CASSQSGSTDTQYF. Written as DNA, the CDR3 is TGTGCCAGCAGCCAAAGCGGGAGCACAGATACGCAGTATTTT.

DNA for the CDR3: TGTGCCAGCAGCTTAATAGGCGGGGACACAGATACGCAGTATTTT. Amino acid sequence: CASSLIGGDTDTQYF. J is TRBJ2-3 and V is TRBV7-3; D possibly corresponds to TRBD2 (6 bases). CDR3 length: 15 amino acids. The V end was cut by 1 base, the J end by 2 bases, with 10 bases between. Germline loops: CDR1 SGHTA, CDR2 FQGTGA.

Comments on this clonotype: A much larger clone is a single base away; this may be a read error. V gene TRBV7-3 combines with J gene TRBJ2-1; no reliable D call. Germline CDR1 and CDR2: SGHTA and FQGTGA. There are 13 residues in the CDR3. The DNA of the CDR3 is TGTGCCAGCAGCCCCTTTGTTGCCGATGATCAGTTCTTC. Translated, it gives CASSPFVADDQFF. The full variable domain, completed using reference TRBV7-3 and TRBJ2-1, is GAGVSQTPSNKVTEKGKYVELRCDPISGHTALYWYRQSLGQGPEFLIYFQGTGAADDSGLPNDRFFAVRPEGSVSTLKIQRTERGDSAVYLCASSPFVADDQFFGPGTRLTVL.

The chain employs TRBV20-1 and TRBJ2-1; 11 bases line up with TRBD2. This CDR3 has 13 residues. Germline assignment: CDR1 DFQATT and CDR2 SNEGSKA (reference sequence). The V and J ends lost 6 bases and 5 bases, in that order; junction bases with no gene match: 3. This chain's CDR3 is CSAGLAENNEQFF. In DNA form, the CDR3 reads TGCAGTGCGGGACTAGCGGAAAACAATGAGCAGTTCTTC.

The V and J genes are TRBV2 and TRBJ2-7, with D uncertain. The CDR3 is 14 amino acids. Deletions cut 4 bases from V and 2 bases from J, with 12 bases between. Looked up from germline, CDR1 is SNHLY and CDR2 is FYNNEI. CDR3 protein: CASSVDPAAYEQYF. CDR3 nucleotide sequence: TGTGCCAGCAGTGTAGACCCCGCGGCCTACGAGCAGTACTTC.

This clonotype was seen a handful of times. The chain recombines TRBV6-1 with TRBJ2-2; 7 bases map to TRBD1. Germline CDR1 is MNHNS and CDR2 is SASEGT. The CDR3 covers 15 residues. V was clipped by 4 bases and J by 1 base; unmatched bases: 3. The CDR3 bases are TGTGCCAGCAGTGCTGGACAGGAGAACACCGGGGAGCTGTTTTTT. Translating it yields CASSAGQENTGELFF.

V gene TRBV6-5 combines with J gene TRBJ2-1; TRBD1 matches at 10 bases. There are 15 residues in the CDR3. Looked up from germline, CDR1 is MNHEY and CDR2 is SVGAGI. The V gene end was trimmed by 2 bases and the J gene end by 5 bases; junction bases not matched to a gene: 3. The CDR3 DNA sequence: TGTGCCAGCAGTTACGTCGGGACAGGGGACAATGAGCAGTTCTTC. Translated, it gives CASSYVGTGDNEQFF.

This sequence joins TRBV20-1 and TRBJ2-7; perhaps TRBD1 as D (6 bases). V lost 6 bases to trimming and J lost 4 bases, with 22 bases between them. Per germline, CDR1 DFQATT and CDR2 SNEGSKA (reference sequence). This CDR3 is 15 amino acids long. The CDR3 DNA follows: TGCAGTGCCCCAAACCCGGGACAAGTCGTATACGAGCAGTACTTC. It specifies CSAPNPGQVVYEQYF.

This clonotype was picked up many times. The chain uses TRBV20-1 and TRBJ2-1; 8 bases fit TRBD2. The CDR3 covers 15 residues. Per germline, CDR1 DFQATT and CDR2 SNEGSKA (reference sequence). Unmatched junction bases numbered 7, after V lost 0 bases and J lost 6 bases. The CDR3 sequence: CSARDMSGRINEQFF. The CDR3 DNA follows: TGCAGTGCTAGAGATATGAGCGGGAGAATCAATGAGCAGTTCTTC.

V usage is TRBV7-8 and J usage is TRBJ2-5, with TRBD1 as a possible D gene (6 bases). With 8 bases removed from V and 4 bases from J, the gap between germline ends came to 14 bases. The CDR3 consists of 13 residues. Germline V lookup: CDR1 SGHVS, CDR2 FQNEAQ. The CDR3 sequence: CASEEQGGETQYF. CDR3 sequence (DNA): TGTGCCAGCGAGGAACAGGGCGGAGAGACCCAGTACTTC.

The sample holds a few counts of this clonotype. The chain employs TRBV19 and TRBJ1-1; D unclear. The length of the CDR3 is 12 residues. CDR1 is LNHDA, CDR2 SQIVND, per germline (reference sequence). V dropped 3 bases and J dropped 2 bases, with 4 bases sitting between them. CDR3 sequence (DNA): TGTGCCAGTAGTATGGGAAACACTGAAGCTTTCTTT. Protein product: CASSMGNTEAFF.

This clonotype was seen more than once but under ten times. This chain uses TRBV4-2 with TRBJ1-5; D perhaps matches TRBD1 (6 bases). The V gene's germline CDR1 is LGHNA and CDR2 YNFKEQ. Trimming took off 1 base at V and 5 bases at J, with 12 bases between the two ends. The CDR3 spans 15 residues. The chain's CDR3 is CASSQGEQGDQPQHF. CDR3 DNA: TGTGCCAGCAGCCAAGGAGAACAGGGTGATCAGCCCCAGCATTTT.

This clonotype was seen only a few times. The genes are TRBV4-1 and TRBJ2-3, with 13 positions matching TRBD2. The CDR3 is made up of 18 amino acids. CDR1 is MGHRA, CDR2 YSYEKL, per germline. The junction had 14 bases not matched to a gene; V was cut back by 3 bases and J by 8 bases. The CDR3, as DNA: TGCGCCAGCAGCCAGGGCCCGGGACTAGCGGGGTCCCATGTTACGCAGTATTTT. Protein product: CASSQGPGLAGSHVTQYF.

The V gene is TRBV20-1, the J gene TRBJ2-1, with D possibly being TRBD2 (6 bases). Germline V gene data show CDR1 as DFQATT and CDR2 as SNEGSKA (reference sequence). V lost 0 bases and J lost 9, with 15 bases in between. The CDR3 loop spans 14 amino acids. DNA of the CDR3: TGCAGTGCTAGAGATCTCGGGAGCCCGGGTGAGCAGTTCTTC. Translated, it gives CSARDLGSPGEQFF.

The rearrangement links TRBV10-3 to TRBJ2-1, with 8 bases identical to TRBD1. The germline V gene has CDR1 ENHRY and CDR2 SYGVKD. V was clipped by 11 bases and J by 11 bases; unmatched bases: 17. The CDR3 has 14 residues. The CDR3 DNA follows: TGTGCCCCCCAAGGAGACAGGGGATTTGTTCAGCAGTTCTTC. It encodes CAPQGDRGFVQQFF.